One and the same sample provided the 19 T cell receptor beta chains below, sequenced in a study of memory CD4+ T cells and cytomegalovirus serostatus. Sequencing was performed with immunoSEQ multiplex PCR; in TCRdb, only in-frame clones are kept and a portion is missing. Of approximately 41,000 clones listed, 75% to 85% were seen once; the top ten hold under 6.5%. Single viable CD3+CD4+CD8-CD45RO+ cells were sorted as the memory CD4+ T cells. The specimen sequenced was memory CD4+ T cells from blood. All receptors come from an adult in good health and CMV-seronegative.

The chain links TRBV27 to TRBJ2-7; 9 bases match TRBD2. Germline trimming cut 2 bases from V and 2 bases from J; bases unmatched to any gene: 7. Germline V gives CDR1 MNHEY, CDR2 SMNVEV (reference sequence). The CDR3 consists of 16 residues. CDR3: CASSLKALAGPYEQYF. DNA for the CDR3: TGTGCCAGCAGTTTAAAAGCCCTAGCGGGACCCTACGAGCAGTACTTC.

The V gene is TRBV29-1, the J gene TRBJ2-3, with 10 bases matching TRBD1. The V and J ends lost 3 bases and 4 bases, in that order; junction bases with no gene match: 10. The CDR3 loop spans 16 amino acids. Germline CDR1 is SQVTM and CDR2 is ANQGSEA. In DNA form, the CDR3 reads TGCAGCGTTGATTGGAGGGACAGGGGTGTACCAGATACGCAGTATTTT. Protein: CSVDWRDRGVPDTQYF.

This clone has a handful of counts. The chain links TRBV28 to TRBJ2-3; D may be TRBD1 (5 bases). The V gene's germline CDR1 is MDHEN and CDR2 SYDVKM. The CDR3 extends over 14 amino acids. V shed 3 bases and J shed 4 bases, with 11 bases lying between them. In DNA form, the CDR3 reads TGTGCCAGCAGTTTGTCCAGGGCGGCAGATACGCAGTATTTT. This encodes CASSLSRAADTQYF.

The chain couples TRBV5-1 to TRBJ1-5; D gene uncertain. This CDR3 comprises 13 residues. Trimming removed 0 bases at V and 4 bases at J, with 5 bases between. Germline V gene lookup returns CDR1 SGHRS and CDR2 YFSETQ. CDR3: CASSLAGNQPQHF. The DNA for the CDR3 is TGCGCCAGCAGCTTGGCCGGAAATCAGCCCCAGCATTTT.

The chain recombines TRBV6-1 with TRBJ2-5; tentatively, D is TRBD1 (5 bases). Trimming pared 8 bases from V and 2 bases from J, leaving 15 bases between. Germline V gene lookup returns CDR1 MNHNS and CDR2 SASEGT. The CDR3 consists of 14 residues. CDR3 DNA: TGTGCCAGCCGGATAAGTCAGGGTCAAGAGACCCAGTACTTC. It translates to CASRISQGQETQYF.

This clone was counted between two and nine times. The chain recombines TRBV9 with TRBJ2-7; D is tentatively TRBD1 or TRBD2 (5 bases each). Germline CDR1 reads SGDLS; CDR2 reads YYNGEE. CDR3 length: 16 amino acids. Trimming took 2 bases from V and 0 from J, leaving 15 bases between them. The CDR3 region has the DNA TGTGCCAGCAGCGTCTCCGGGACGTTCAGCTCCTACGAGCAGTACTTC. Its protein product is CASSVSGTFSSYEQYF.

The CDR3: CASSPRQQETQYF. CDR3 in DNA: TGTGCCAGCTCACCCAGACAGCAAGAGACCCAGTACTTC. The chain joins TRBV18 to TRBJ2-5; perhaps TRBD1 as D (5 bases). The CDR3 spans 13 residues. V was cut by 3 bases and J by 2 bases, with 7 bases left in between. Per germline, CDR1 KGHSH and CDR2 LQKENI.

This rearrangement joins TRBV30 to TRBJ1-4; 7 nucleotides align to TRBD1. Germline V CDR1 and CDR2: GTSNPN, SVGIG (reference sequence). V shed 8 bases, J shed 8 bases, and the junction held 8 bases outside the gene matches. The CDR3 covers 12 residues. The CDR3 region has the DNA TGTGCCGGTGACAGGGCGAACGAAAAACTGTTTTTT. This sequence encodes CAGDRANEKLFF.

The V gene is TRBV11-3, the J gene TRBJ1-1; TRBD1 matches at 7 bases. J was trimmed by 4 bases and V by 5 bases; bases with no gene match: 4. The CDR3 has 13 amino acids. CDR1 and CDR2 (germline): SGHNT, YENEEA. Written as DNA, the CDR3 is TGTGCCAGCAGCATCACAGGGGTCACTGAAGCTTTCTTT. Translated: CASSITGVTEAFF.

The chain is built from TRBV5-1 and TRBJ2-7, with 8 positions matching TRBD2. The CDR3 is 15 amino acids. CDR1 SGHRS and CDR2 YFSETQ come from the germline V gene. V trimming: 2 bases; J trimming: 7 bases; junction bases outside the gene matches: 11. This CDR3 reads CASSLSGRAEGEQYF. The CDR3 nucleotides are TGCGCCAGCAGCTTATCCGGGAGGGCCGAAGGAGAGCAGTACTTC.

The chain carries TRBV19 and TRBJ1-2; weak D call: TRBD1 (5 bases). Germline CDR1 reads LNHDA; CDR2 reads SQIVND (reference sequence). The CDR3 is 15 residues long. Trimming took off 6 bases at V and 4 bases at J, with 18 bases between the two ends. CDR3 sequence: CASSPGPGASYGYTF. In DNA, the CDR3 is TGTGCCAGTAGCCCCGGACCTGGGGCCAGCTATGGCTACACCTTC. Complete variable domain (other parts from reference TRBV19 and TRBJ1-2): DGGITQSPKYLFRKEGQNVTLSCEQNLNHDAMYWYRQDPGQGLRLIYYSQIVNDFQKGDIAEGYSVSREKKESFPLTVTSAQKNPTAFYLCASSPGPGASYGYTFGSGTRLTVV.

V gene TRBV30 combines with J gene TRBJ2-1; 7 bases match TRBD2. The junction had 8 bases not matched to a gene; V was cut back by 3 bases and J by 0 bases. Germline-derived CDR1 and CDR2 are GTSNPN and SVGIG (reference sequence). There are 16 residues in the CDR3. The DNA for the CDR3 is TGTGCCTGGAGGACCACCGGGAGGAGCTCCTACAATGAGCAGTTCTTC. This translates into CAWRTTGRSSYNEQFF. Looking up the rest from reference TRBV30 and TRBJ2-1 gives the full variable domain: SQTIHQWPATLVQPVGSPLSLECTVEGTSNPNLYWYRQAAGRGLQLLFYSVGIGQISSEVPQNLSASRPQDRQFILSSKKLLLSDSGFYLCAWRTTGRSSYNEQFFGPGTRLTVL.

The genes are TRBV2 and TRBJ1-4; tentative D call: TRBD1 (5 bases). V lost 10 bases to trimming and J lost 4 bases, with 10 bases between them. Germline V gene data show CDR1 as SNHLY and CDR2 as FYNNEI. The CDR3 is 12 amino acids. Written as DNA, the CDR3 is TGTGCCAAGGGACTGCGTAATGAAAAACTGTTTTTT. Amino acids: CAKGLRNEKLFF.

In this sample, this clone turned up once. The gene calls are TRBV2 and TRBJ2-5; TRBD1 aligns across 8 bases. V lost 6 bases, J lost 5 bases, and 8 bases stayed unmatched. CDR1 and CDR2 from the germline V gene are SNHLY and FYNNEI. The CDR3 covers 14 residues. The DNA for the CDR3 is TGTGCCAGCAGCCTTTCAGGGGGCTGGGAGACCCAGTACTTC. This encodes CASSLSGGWETQYF.

This sequence joins TRBV13 and TRBJ1-3; a weak D match, TRBD1 (5 bases). CDR1 and CDR2 from the germline V gene are PRHDT and FYEKMQ (reference sequence). This CDR3 contains 17 residues. Trimming took 5 bases from V and 0 from J, leaving 17 bases between them. CDR3 sequence reads: CASSARTQTISGNTIYF. CDR3 sequence (DNA): TGTGCCAGCAGCGCCCGGACACAGACAATCTCTGGAAACACCATATATTTT.

This chain links TRBV6-5 with TRBJ2-1; 7 bases align to TRBD2. The V and J ends lost 7 bases and 7 bases, in that order; junction bases with no gene match: 7. This CDR3 contains 13 residues. Germline V gene lookup returns CDR1 MNHEY and CDR2 SVGAGI. DNA for the CDR3: TGTGCCAGCACCCTCCCCGGGGGGAATGAGCAGTTCTTC. Residues: CASTLPGGNEQFF.

This clone was seen a handful of times. This rearrangement joins TRBV7-2 to TRBJ2-4, with 7 positions matching TRBD2. Germline V gene lookup returns CDR1 SGHTA and CDR2 FQGNSA. This CDR3 has 16 amino acids. The trim removed 2 bases at V and 1 base at J, leaving 5 bases unmatched. The CDR3 sequence: CASSLSTSVAKNIQYF. The CDR3 DNA follows: TGTGCCAGCAGCTTAAGTACTAGCGTCGCCAAAAACATTCAGTACTTC. Using reference TRBV7-2 and TRBJ2-4 for the parts outside the CDR3, the full variable domain is GAGVSQSPSNKVTEKGKDVELRCDPISGHTALYWYRQSLGQGLEFLIYFQGNSAPDKSGLPSDRFSAERTGGSVSTLTIQRTQQEDSAVYLCASSLSTSVAKNIQYFGAGTRLSVL.

This chain links TRBV27 with TRBJ2-5; 7 positions agree with TRBD1. The length of the CDR3 is 15 residues. CDR1 and CDR2 from the germline V gene are MNHEY and SMNVEV (reference sequence). With V trimmed by 4 bases and J by 1 base, 6 bases remained unmatched. In DNA, the CDR3 is TGTGCCAGCAGTTCCGACAGGGTCTTCCAAGAGACCCAGTACTTC. This codes for CASSSDRVFQETQYF.

The chain couples TRBV2 to TRBJ2-1, with 12 bases matching TRBD2. Germline CDR1 is SNHLY and CDR2 is FYNNEI. V gave up 9 bases and J gave up 5 bases; unmatched junction bases: 5. This CDR3 comprises 14 residues. The CDR3 sequence is CASGLAGLDNEQFF. The CDR3 coding sequence is TGTGCCAGTGGACTAGCGGGACTCGACAATGAGCAGTTCTTC.